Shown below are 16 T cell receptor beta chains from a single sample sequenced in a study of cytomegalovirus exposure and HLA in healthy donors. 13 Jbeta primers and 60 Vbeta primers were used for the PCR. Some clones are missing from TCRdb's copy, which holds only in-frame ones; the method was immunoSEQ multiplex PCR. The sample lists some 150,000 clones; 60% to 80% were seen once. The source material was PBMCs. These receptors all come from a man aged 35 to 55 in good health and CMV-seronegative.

CDR3 region: CSVEGPGLRRNEQFF. The CDR3 coding sequence is TGCAGCGTTGAGGGCCCGGGACTCAGGCGGAATGAGCAGTTCTTC. The chain combines TRBV29-1 with TRBJ2-1, with a weak D call TRBD2 (6 bases). Trimming left V 3 bases short and J 7 bases short, with 19 bases between. CDR1 is SQVTM, CDR2 ANQGSEA, per germline. This CDR3 contains 15 residues.

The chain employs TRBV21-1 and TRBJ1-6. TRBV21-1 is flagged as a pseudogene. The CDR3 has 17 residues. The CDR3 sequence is CASSRNLCGGYNSPLHF. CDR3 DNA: TGTGCCAGCAGCCGTAACCTGTGCGGCGGCTATAATTCACCCCTCCACTTT.

The CDR3 sequence: CASSAGDLNTEAFF. The CDR3 bases are TGCGCCAGCAGCGCAGGGGACCTGAACACTGAAGCTTTCTTT. This chain uses TRBV5-1 with TRBJ1-1, with a possible D match to TRBD1 (6 bases). V dropped 4 bases and J dropped 0 bases, with 10 bases sitting between them. This CDR3 has 14 residues. Per the germline V gene, CDR1 is SGHRS and CDR2 is YFSETQ.

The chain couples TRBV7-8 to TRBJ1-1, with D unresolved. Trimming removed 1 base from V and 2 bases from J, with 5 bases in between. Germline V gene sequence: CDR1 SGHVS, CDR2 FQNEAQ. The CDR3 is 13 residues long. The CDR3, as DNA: TGTGCCAGCAGCTTAGTGGCAAACACTGAAGCTTTCTTT. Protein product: CASSLVANTEAFF.

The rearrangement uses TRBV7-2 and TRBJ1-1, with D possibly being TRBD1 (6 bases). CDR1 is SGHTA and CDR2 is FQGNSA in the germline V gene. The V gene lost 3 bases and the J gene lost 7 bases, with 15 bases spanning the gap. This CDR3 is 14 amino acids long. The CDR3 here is CASSFQGRGFEAFF. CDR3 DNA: TGTGCCAGCAGCTTTCAGGGGAGGGGATTTGAAGCTTTCTTT.

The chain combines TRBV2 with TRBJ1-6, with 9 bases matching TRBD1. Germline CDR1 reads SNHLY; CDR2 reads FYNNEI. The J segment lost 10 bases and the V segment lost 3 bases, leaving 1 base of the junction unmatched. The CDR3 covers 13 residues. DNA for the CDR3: TGTGCCAGCAGTGAGACAGGGGGATCACCCCTCCACTTT. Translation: CASSETGGSPLHF.

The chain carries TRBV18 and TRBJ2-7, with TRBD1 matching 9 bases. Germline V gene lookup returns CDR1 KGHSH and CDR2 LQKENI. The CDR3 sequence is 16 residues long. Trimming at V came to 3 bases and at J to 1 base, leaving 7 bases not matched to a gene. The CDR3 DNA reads TGTGCCAGCTCACCCCTGGGACAGGGTTTTTCCTACGAGCAGTACTTC. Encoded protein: CASSPLGQGFSYEQYF.

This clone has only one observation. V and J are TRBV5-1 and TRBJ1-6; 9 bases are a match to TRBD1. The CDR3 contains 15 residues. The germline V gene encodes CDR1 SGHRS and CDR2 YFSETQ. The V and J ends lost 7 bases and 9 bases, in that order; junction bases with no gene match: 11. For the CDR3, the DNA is TGCGCCAGCCGTTCCCCGGGACAGGGTGTTTCACCCCTCCACTTT. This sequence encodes CASRSPGQGVSPLHF.

CDR3 nucleotides: TGTGCCAGCAGCCTCGGGACAGCCGACCTAAACAATGAGCAGTTCTTC. Protein: CASSLGTADLNNEQFF. The genes are TRBV4-2 and TRBJ2-1; 7 bases map to TRBD1. CDR3 length equals 16 residues. J was trimmed by 5 bases and V by 4 bases; bases with no gene match: 11. Per germline, CDR1 LGHNA and CDR2 YNFKEQ.

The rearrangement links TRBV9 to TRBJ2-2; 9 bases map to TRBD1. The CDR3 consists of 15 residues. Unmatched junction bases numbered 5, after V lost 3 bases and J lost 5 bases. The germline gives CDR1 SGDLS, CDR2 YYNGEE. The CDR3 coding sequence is TGTGCCAGCAGCGCGGGGACAGGGCAGACCGGGGAGCTGTTTTTT. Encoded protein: CASSAGTGQTGELFF.

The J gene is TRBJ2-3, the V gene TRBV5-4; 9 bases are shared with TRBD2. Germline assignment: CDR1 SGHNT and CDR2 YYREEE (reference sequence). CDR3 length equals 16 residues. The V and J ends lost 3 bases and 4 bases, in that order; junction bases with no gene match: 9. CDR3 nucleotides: TGTGCCAGCAGCTCTCAGGCGGGGGGGGAGCCAGATACGCAGTATTTT. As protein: CASSSQAGGEPDTQYF. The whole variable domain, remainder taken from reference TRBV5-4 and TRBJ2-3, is ETGVTQSPTHLIKTRGQQVTLRCSSQSGHNTVSWYQQALGQGPQFIFQYYREEENGRGNFPPRFSGLQFPNYSSELNVNALELDDSALYLCASSSQAGGEPDTQYFGPGTRLTVL.

The CDR3, as DNA: TGTGCCAGCAGTTCCGTTGGCGGGGGGGTATCCTACAATGAGCAGTTCTTC. As protein: CASSSVGGGVSYNEQFF. The rearrangement uses TRBV28 and TRBJ2-1; 9 nucleotides agree with TRBD2. Germline V lookup: CDR1 MDHEN, CDR2 SYDVKM. J gave up 1 base and V 4 bases, and 8 bases lay outside the gene matches. This CDR3 is built from 17 residues.

In DNA form, the CDR3 reads TGTGCCAGCAGCGTAGACGCGGGGGGAGGGGCGGTTCAGCCCCAGCATTTT. It encodes CASSVDAGGGAVQPQHF. J is TRBJ1-5 and V is TRBV9; possible D gene TRBD1, 5 bases. Germline CDR1 is SGDLS and CDR2 is YYNGEE. The V gene lost 0 bases and the J gene lost 6 bases, with 19 bases spanning the gap. The CDR3 length is 17 residues.

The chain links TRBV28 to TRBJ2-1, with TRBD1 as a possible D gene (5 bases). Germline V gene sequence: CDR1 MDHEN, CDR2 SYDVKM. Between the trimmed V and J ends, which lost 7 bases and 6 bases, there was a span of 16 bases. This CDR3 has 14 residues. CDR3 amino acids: CASKFNQGSNEQFF. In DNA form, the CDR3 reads TGTGCCAGCAAGTTTAATCAGGGTAGCAATGAGCAGTTCTTC.

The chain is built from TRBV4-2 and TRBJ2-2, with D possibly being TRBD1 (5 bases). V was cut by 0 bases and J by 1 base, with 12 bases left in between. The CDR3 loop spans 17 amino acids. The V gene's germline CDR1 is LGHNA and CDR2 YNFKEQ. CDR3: CASSQETDSQNTGELFF. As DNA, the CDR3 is TGTGCCAGCAGCCAAGAGACAGACTCTCAGAACACCGGGGAGCTGTTTTTT.

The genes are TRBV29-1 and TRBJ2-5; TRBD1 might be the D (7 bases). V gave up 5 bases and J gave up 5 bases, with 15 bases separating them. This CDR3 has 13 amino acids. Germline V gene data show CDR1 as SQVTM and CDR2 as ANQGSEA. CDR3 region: CSVLTGTGETQYF. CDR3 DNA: TGCAGCGTTTTGACAGGGACTGGGGAGACCCAGTACTTC.